The 26 T cell receptor beta chains below all came from one sample that was sequenced in a study of immune heterogeneity within non-small cell lung tumors. Each sample used 550 to 650 ng of genomic DNA from bulk tumor tissue. Surgeons took several biopsies per primary tumor, spaced far apart, during surgery. Enrolled patients presented with newly diagnosed, previously untreated non-small cell lung cancer and underwent curative surgery. TCR beta CDR3 was amplified by multiplex PCR, first round around 10 cycles, 32 V and 13 J primers. MiXCR was run by TCRdb on the multiplex PCR reads, yielding one entry per CDR3 protein. The table includes more than 4,500 distinct CDR3 sequences, roughly 23% detected once. Sequencing was performed on lung tumor tissue. The receptors were sampled from a man in his sixties with non-small cell lung cancer.

Judged by abundance, this clonotype is medium-sized (0.01 to 0.1%). V gene TRBV10-2 combines with J gene TRBJ2-7; D may match TRBD1 or TRBD2 (6 bases each). V dropped 2 bases and J dropped 10 bases, with 12 bases sitting between them. The CDR3 is 12 residues long. In germline, CDR1 is WSHSY, CDR2 SAAADI. Written as DNA, the CDR3 is TGCGCCAGCAGTGAGAGGGGGGCCCGTCAGTACTTC. It is translated as CASSERGARQYF.

This clonotype is judged medium-sized. The chain links TRBV6-1 to TRBJ2-7, with 8 bases aligning to TRBD2. Germline V CDR1 and CDR2: MNHNS, SASEGT. The CDR3 covers 13 residues. J lost 0 bases, V lost 9 bases, and 4 bases had no gene match. CDR3 sequence reads: CASSGTVSYEQYF. The CDR3, as DNA: TGTGCCAGTAGCGGGACTGTCTCCTACGAGCAGTACTTC.

As to this clonotype: Germline is not matched at one junction end, which may reflect a read error. This chain uses TRBV10-3 with TRBJ2-7, with D possibly matching TRBD2 (6 bases). Germline V gives CDR1 ENHRY, CDR2 SYGVKD. The CDR3 has 14 amino acids. The CDR3 sequence: CASSESGFSYEQYF. CDR3 coding DNA: TGTGCCAGCAGTGAGAGCGGGTTTTCCTACGAGCAGTACTTC.

Worth noting for this clonotype: A single base separates this from a much larger clone, so it may be a read error. This chain uses TRBV7-9 with TRBJ2-7; D is unclear. CDR3 length: 12 amino acids. CDR1 is SEHNR, CDR2 FQNEAQ, per germline (reference sequence). The DNA of the CDR3 is TGTACCAGCAGCTTAAACCCCTACGAGCAGTACTTC. This gives the protein CTSSLNPYEQYF.

This clonotype was observed a single time. Possible read error: a much larger clone is one base away. CDR3 nucleotides: TGTACTAGCAGTCCCGGACAGGGCACAGATACGCAGTATTTT. It is translated as CTSSPGQGTDTQYF. The chain has TRBV7-7 and TRBJ2-3, with D possibly matching TRBD1 (7 bases). Germline CDR1 and CDR2: SSHAT and FNYEAQ (reference sequence). This CDR3 contains 14 residues.

This clonotype was recorded many times. The J gene is TRBJ2-3, the V gene TRBV18; 7 bases are shared with TRBD1. The V and J ends lost 5 bases and 1 base, in that order; junction bases with no gene match: 3. CDR1 and CDR2 from the germline V gene are KGHSH and LQKENI. The CDR3 is 14 residues long. The CDR3 DNA follows: TGTGCCAGCTCAGCCGGGACAGGCACAGATACGCAGTATTTT. It translates to CASSAGTGTDTQYF.

Details on this clonotype: A clone one base away is much larger, so this may be a read error. V is TRBV19 and J is TRBJ2-1; TRBD2 matches 9 bases. The CDR3 is made up of 15 amino acids. CDR1 is LNHDA, CDR2 SQIVND, per germline (reference sequence). The CDR3 here is CASSISGSSYNDQFF. In DNA form, the CDR3 reads TGTGCCAGTAGTATTAGCGGGAGCTCCTACAATGATCAGTTCTTC.

Sample share makes this clonotype medium-sized. The J gene is TRBJ2-7, the V gene TRBV12-3 or TRBV12-4; D uncertain. This CDR3 region has 13 residues. Between the trimmed V and J ends, which lost 5 bases and 1 base, there was a span of 9 bases. The CDR3 sequence: CASSRIGSYEQYF. Written as DNA, the CDR3 is TGTGCCAGCAGTCGAATAGGATCCTACGAGCAGTACTTC.

This clonotype has ten or more counts. The genes are TRBV5-6 and TRBJ1-2, with 8 bases fitting TRBD1. Germline CDR1 and CDR2: SGHDT and YYEEEE. V shed 4 bases, J shed 8 bases, and the junction held 7 bases outside the gene matches. This CDR3 has 13 amino acids. CDR3 nucleotide sequence: TGTGCCAGCAGCCCGGACAGGGCGGTCGGCTACACCTTC. Translation gives CASSPDRAVGYTF.

The rearrangement links TRBV7-6 to TRBJ2-5; the D is unclear. V was trimmed by 2 bases and J by 5 bases, leaving 6 bases between them. Germline lookup yields CDR1 SGHVS and CDR2 FNYEAQ. The CDR3 is 12 residues long. CDR3 protein: CASSLSTETQYF. The CDR3, as DNA: TGTGCCAGCAGCTTAAGTACCGAGACCCAGTACTTC.

The V and J genes are TRBV6-1 and TRBJ2-6, with D possibly being TRBD2 (6 bases). V lost 9 bases, J lost 5 bases, and 20 bases lay in between. Germline CDR1 is MNHNS and CDR2 is SASEGT. The CDR3 consists of 16 residues. The CDR3 nucleotides are TGTGCCAGTCAGTGGGGGGACCCCTCCTGGGCCAACGTCCTGACTTTC. Residues: CASQWGDPSWANVLTF.

This clonotype is medium-sized within its sample. The V call is TRBV12-3 or TRBV12-4, the J call TRBJ1-5; no clear D gene. The CDR3 sequence is 17 residues long. V lost 6 bases, J lost 7 bases, and 25 bases lay in between. CDR3: CASRRRLAGGCRQPQHF. As DNA, the CDR3 is TGTGCCAGCAGGCGGCGATTGGCAGGAGGTTGCCGGCAGCCCCAGCATTTT.

This clonotype was counted many times. The J gene is TRBJ1-1, the V gene TRBV19; the match to TRBD1 covers 8 bases. With 6 bases clipped from V and 5 bases from J, the junction kept 14 bases outside the gene matches. Germline V gene data show CDR1 as LNHDA and CDR2 as SQIVND (reference sequence). The CDR3 is 16 amino acids. DNA of the CDR3: TGTGCCAGTAGCCACGACAGGGGCCGGGGATGGACTGAAGCTTTCTTT. Its translation is CASSHDRGRGWTEAFF.

By frequency in the sample, this clonotype is medium-sized. This chain uses TRBV28 with TRBJ1-5; tentative D call: TRBD1 (6 bases). Germline lookup yields CDR1 MDHEN and CDR2 SYDVKM. Trimming took off 5 bases at V and 6 bases at J, with 11 bases between the two ends. This CDR3 is built from 13 residues. The DNA of the CDR3 is TGTGCCAGCAGTAAAACAGGGATTCAGCCCCAGCATTTT. This codes for CASSKTGIQPQHF.

Turning to this clonotype: One junction end does not reproduce the germline sequence, and a read error may be involved. The chain couples TRBV15 to TRBJ1-3; possibly TRBD1 for D (5 bases). CDR1 LNHNV and CDR2 YYDKDF come from the germline V gene (reference sequence). The CDR3 covers 13 residues. CDR3: CATSRDPKGTVDF. The CDR3 region has the DNA TGTGCCACCAGCAGAGATCCAAAAGGGACGGTAGATTTT.

There are many counts of this clonotype. The chain couples TRBV7-9 to TRBJ2-1; TRBD1 matches 10 bases. V lost 1 base to trimming and J lost 4 bases; unmatched junction nucleotides: 4. The length of the CDR3 is 16 residues. CDR1 is SEHNR, CDR2 FQNEAQ, per germline (reference sequence). The chain's CDR3 is CASSLGWDRGYNEQFF. CDR3 coding DNA: TGTGCCAGCAGCTTAGGCTGGGACAGGGGTTACAATGAGCAGTTCTTC.

The chain joins TRBV19 to TRBJ2-3, with D perhaps given as TRBD1 or TRBD2 (5 bases each). This CDR3 has 15 residues. Germline CDR1 reads LNHDA; CDR2 reads SQIVND (reference sequence). The germline V and J ends were trimmed by 7 bases and 6 bases, with 20 bases remaining between them. The CDR3 region is CASNRGAGEGDTQYF. The DNA for the CDR3 is TGTGCCAGTAACCGAGGGGCAGGTGAAGGGGATACGCAGTATTTT.

This rearrangement joins TRBV20-1 to TRBJ2-1, with D maybe TRBD2 (6 bases). The CDR3 loop spans 16 amino acids. V lost 3 bases and J lost 6, with 21 bases in between. Germline V lookup: CDR1 DFQATT, CDR2 SNEGSKA (reference sequence). The CDR3 bases are TGCAGTGCTAGCATCCTCCAGGAGGGCCTTTTCAATGAGCAGTTCTTC. This encodes CSASILQEGLFNEQFF.

By share of the sample, this clonotype is medium-sized. V gene TRBV6-1 combines with J gene TRBJ1-2, with 11 nucleotides matching TRBD1. With 6 bases clipped from V and 7 bases from J, the junction kept 7 bases outside the gene matches. Germline V gives CDR1 MNHNS, CDR2 SASEGT. The CDR3 is 14 residues long. CDR3 loop: CASRRGQGAGGYTF. The CDR3 nucleotides read TGTGCCAGCAGGCGAGGACAGGGGGCGGGTGGCTACACCTTC.

Within the sample, this clonotype is medium-sized. The chain employs TRBV20-1 and TRBJ2-7, with 8 positions matching TRBD2. The CDR3 is 16 amino acids. With 0 bases clipped from V and 6 bases from J, the junction kept 13 bases outside the gene matches. Germline V gives CDR1 DFQATT, CDR2 SNEGSKA (reference sequence). The DNA for the CDR3 is TGCAGTGCTAGAGATTCACGAGCGGGAGCTTTCTCCGAGCAGTACTTC. It codes for CSARDSRAGAFSEQYF.

Note on this clonotype: This sequence may be a read error, since a much larger clone differs from it by one base. V is TRBV24-1 and J is TRBJ2-3; unclear D gene. Germline CDR1 and CDR2: KGHDR and SFDVKD. The CDR3 loop spans 12 amino acids. The CDR3 DNA follows: TGTGCCACCAGTGATTTGTGGGATACGCATTATTTT. Its translation is CATSDLWDTHYF.

This clonotype qualifies as medium-sized. The V call is TRBV11-2, the J call TRBJ1-1; no clear D gene. V was clipped by 5 bases and J by 1 base, with 5 bases between them. This CDR3 region has 12 residues. CDR1 is SGHAT, CDR2 FQNNGV, per germline. CDR3 nucleotide sequence: TGTGCCAGCAGCCCACAGAACACTGAAGCTTTCTTT. This sequence encodes CASSPQNTEAFF.

This clonotype has at least ten counts. The V gene is TRBV7-6, the J gene TRBJ2-7; TRBD2 matches at 13 bases. The V segment lost 4 bases and the J segment 0 bases; nucleotides outside the gene matches: 9. CDR3 length: 18 residues. Germline V CDR1 and CDR2: SGHVS, FNYEAQ. For the CDR3, the DNA is TGTGCCAGCAGCTCGGGACTAGCGGGAAGGGGGCCCTCCTACGAGCAGTACTTC. This sequence encodes CASSSGLAGRGPSYEQYF.

This clonotype is labeled large (0.1 to 1%). The chain combines TRBV2 with TRBJ2-7; D might be TRBD1 or TRBD2, each matching 5 bases. V lost 4 bases, J lost 5 bases, and 9 bases lay in between. CDR1 and CDR2 (germline): SNHLY, FYNNEI. The CDR3 is 12 residues long. CDR3 region: CASSAWGNEQYF. In DNA form, the CDR3 reads TGTGCCAGCAGTGCGTGGGGGAACGAGCAGTACTTC.

This clonotype is categorized as medium-sized. In nucleotides, the CDR3 is TGCAGTGCCCCCTTAGCGGGAGGTCCGGATACGAGTTACGAGCAGTACTTC. It yields the protein CSAPLAGGPDTSYEQYF. The rearrangement joins TRBV20-1 to TRBJ2-7, with TRBD2 identical over 10 bases. This CDR3 region has 17 residues. J lost 4 bases, V lost 6 bases, and 18 bases had no gene match. Germline CDR1 and CDR2: DFQATT and SNEGSKA (reference sequence).

Of note for this clonotype: A much larger clone lies a single base off, so this may be a read error. The chain has TRBV29-1 and TRBJ2-2; D is possibly TRBD1 or TRBD2 (5 bases each). The V gene lost 7 bases and the J gene lost 7 bases, with 19 bases spanning the gap. CDR3 length: 14 residues. Germline V lookup: CDR1 SQVTM, CDR2 ANQGSEA. The CDR3 DNA reads TGCAGCGGGGGGAGCAGGGAGACCGGCGGGGAGCTGTTTTTT. Translation: CSGGSRETGGELFF.